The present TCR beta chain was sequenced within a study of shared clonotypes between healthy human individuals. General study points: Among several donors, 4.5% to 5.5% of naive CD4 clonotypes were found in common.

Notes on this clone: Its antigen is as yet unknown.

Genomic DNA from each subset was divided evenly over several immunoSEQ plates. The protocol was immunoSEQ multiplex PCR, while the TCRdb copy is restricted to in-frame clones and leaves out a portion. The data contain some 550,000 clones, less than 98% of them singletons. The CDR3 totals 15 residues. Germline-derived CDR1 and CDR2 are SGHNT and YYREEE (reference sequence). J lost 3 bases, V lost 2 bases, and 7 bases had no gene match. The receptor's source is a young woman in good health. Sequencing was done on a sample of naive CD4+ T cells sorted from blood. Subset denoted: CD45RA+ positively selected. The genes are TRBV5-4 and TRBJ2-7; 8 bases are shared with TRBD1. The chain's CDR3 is CASSFWDRRFYEQYF. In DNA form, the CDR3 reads TGTGCCAGCAGCTTTTGGGACAGGAGATTCTACGAGCAGTACTTC.